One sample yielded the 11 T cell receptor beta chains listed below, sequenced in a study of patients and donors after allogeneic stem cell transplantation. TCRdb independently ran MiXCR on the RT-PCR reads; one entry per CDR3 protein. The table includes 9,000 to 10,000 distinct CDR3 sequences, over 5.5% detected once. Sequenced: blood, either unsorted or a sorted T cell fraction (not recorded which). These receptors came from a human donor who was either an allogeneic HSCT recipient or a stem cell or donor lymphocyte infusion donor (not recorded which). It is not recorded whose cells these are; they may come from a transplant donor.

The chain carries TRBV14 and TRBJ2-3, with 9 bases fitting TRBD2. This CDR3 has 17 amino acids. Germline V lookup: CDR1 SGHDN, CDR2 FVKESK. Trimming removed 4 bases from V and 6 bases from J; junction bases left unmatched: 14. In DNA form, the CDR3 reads TGTGCCAGCAGCCGCCCCGGGACTAGCCCTCCATGGGATACGCAGTATTTT. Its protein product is CASSRPGTSPPWDTQYF.

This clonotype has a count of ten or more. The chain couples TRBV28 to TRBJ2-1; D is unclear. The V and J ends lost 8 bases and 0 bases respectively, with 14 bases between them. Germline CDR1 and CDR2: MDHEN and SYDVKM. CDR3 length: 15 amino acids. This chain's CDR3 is CASRPYGASYNEQFF. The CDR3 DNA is TGTGCCAGCCGACCTTACGGAGCCTCCTACAATGAGCAGTTCTTC.

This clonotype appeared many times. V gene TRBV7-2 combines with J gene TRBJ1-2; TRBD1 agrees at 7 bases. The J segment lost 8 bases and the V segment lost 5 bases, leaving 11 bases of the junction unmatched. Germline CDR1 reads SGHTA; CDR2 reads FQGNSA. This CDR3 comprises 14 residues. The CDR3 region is CASSQAGQAWGYTF. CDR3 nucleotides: TGTGCCAGCAGCCAAGCAGGACAGGCCTGGGGCTACACCTTC.

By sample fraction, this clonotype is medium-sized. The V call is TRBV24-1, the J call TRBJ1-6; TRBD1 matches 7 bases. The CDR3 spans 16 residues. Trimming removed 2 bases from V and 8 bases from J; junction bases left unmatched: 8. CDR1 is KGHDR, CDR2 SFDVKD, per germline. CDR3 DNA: TGTGCCACCAGTGATTCCCGACAGGGCCCTGATTCACCCCTCCACTTT. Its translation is CATSDSRQGPDSPLHF.

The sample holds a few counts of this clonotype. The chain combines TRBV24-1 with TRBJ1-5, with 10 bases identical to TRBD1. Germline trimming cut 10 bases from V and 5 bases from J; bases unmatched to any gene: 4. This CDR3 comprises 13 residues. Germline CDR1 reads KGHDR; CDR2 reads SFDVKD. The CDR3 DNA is TGTGCCACGAGGGGGACAGGGGATCAGCCCCAGCATTTT. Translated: CATRGTGDQPQHF.

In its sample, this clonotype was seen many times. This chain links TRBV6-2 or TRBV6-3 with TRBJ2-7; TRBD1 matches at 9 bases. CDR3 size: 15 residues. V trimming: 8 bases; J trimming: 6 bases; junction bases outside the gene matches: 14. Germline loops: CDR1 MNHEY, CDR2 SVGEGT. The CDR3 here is CASVLTGGSLFEQYF. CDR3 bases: TGTGCCAGCGTCTTAACAGGGGGCAGTTTGTTCGAGCAGTACTTC.

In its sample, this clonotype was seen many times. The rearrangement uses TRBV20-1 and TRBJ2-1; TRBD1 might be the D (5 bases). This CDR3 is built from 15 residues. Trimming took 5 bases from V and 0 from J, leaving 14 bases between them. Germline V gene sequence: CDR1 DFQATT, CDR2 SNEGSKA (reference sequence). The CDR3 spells CSAVRQSSSYNEQFF. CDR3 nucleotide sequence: TGCAGTGCTGTAAGACAGTCAAGCTCCTACAATGAGCAGTTCTTC.

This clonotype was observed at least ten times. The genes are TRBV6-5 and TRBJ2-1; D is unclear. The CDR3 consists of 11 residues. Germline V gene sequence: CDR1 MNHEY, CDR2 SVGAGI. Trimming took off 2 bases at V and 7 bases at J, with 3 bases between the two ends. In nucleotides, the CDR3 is TGTGCCAGCAGTTACCAAAATGAGCAGTTCTTC. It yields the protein CASSYQNEQFF.

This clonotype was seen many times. The CDR3: CASRRGGGAGTEAFF. The CDR3 coding sequence is TGTGCCAGCCGTCGAGGAGGGGGGGCTGGCACTGAAGCTTTCTTT. The chain is built from TRBV7-8 and TRBJ1-1, with a weak D call TRBD1 (6 bases). The ends were cut back, 8 bases at V and 4 bases at J, with 20 bases in the middle. CDR1 and CDR2 from the germline V gene are SGHVS and FQNEAQ. CDR3 size: 15 residues.

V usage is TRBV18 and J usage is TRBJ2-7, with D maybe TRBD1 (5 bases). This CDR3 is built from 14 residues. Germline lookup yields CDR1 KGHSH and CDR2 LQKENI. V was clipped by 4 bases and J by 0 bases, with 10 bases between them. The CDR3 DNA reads TGTGCCAGCTCACTAATCGACAGCTCCTACGAGCAGTACTTC. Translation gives CASSLIDSSYEQYF. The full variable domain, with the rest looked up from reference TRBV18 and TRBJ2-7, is NAGVMQNPRHLVRRRGQEARLRCSPMKGHSHVYWYRQLPEEGLKFMVYLQKENIIDESGMPKERFSAEFPKEGPSILRIQQVVRGDSAAYFCASSLIDSSYEQYFGPGTRLTVT.

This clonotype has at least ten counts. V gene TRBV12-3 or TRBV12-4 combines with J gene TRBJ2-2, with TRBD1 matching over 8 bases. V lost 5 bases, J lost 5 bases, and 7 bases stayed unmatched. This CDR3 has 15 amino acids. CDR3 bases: TGTGCCAGCAGTCACAGGGGGATTCCGACCGGGGAGCTGTTTTTT. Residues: CASSHRGIPTGELFF.